This TCR beta chain comes out of a study of tumor and adjacent non-tumor tissue in lung cancer. Turning to the study itself: Patients were aged about 30 to 76, roughly nine men and roughly five women, stage I to III.

The library came from three nested PCR rounds adapted from ARM-PCR protocols. TCRdb reanalysed the multiplex PCR reads using MiXCR and keeps one entry per CDR3 protein. This repertoire shows 75,000 to 95,000 distinct CDR3 sequences, about 77% found once; its top ten account for less than 25%. A word on this clonotype: As the CDR3 is not closed by the conserved phenylalanine or tryptophan, this likely results from a read error.

V lost 5 bases, J lost 9 bases, and 27 bases lay in between. Germline loops: CDR1 SGHTA, CDR2 FQGTGA. CDR3 length equals 17 residues. No cell sorting was done before RNA was extracted from the tissue. This non-tumor lung sample came from over 3 cm beyond the tumor edge. The clonotype was recovered from a woman between 50 and 59 years old with non-small cell lung cancer. The sequencing sample was made of distant non-tumor lung tissue. The chain combines TRBV7-3 with TRBJ2-3; D is perhaps TRBD2 (6 bases). The CDR3 nucleotides are TGTGCCAGCAGCCCTAGACCCTTAGCGGTAGGCACAGGAACGCAGTATTCT. This sequence encodes CASSPRPLAVGTGTQYS.